These 14 T cell receptor beta chains came from one sample sequenced in a study of shared clonotypes between healthy human individuals. Positive CCR7 selection of CD45RO-negative cells yielded the naive CD8 cells, and terminally differentiated effector memory CD45RA+ cells were excluded. Here immunoSEQ multiplex PCR was the method, and the copy in TCRdb shows in-frame clones only, minus some. The sample consists of some 580,000 clones, 98% of them appearing once. The sequencing input was naive CD8+ T cells sorted from blood. All receptors come from a young man in good health.

This clone is a singleton in its sample. The chain is built from TRBV5-1 and TRBJ2-3, with 7 bases identical to TRBD1. The CDR3 is 15 residues long. V dropped 4 bases and J dropped 2; count of bases not matched to a gene: 7. The germline gives CDR1 SGHRS, CDR2 YFSETQ. The CDR3 bases are TGCGCCAGCAGCCCACCGGGACAGACCACAGATACGCAGTATTTT. Residues: CASSPPGQTTDTQYF.

This sequence joins TRBV6-5 and TRBJ2-1, with D hard to call. The CDR3 is made up of 12 amino acids. From germline, CDR1 is MNHEY and CDR2 SVGAGI. V was shortened by 11 bases and J by 2 bases, with 10 bases between the two germline ends. As DNA, the CDR3 is TGTGCCGCCGAGGCGCCCTACAATGAGCAGTTCTTC. It encodes CAAEAPYNEQFF.

The chain is built from TRBV9 and TRBJ2-3; D not resolved. The CDR3 has 16 residues. Germline CDR1 is SGDLS and CDR2 is YYNGEE. The V end lost 4 bases, the J end lost 0 bases, and 15 bases lay between the germline ends. The DNA of the CDR3 is TGTGCCAGCAGCCCCCAAGTAACGGTTAGCACAGATACGCAGTATTTT. Translation gives CASSPQVTVSTDTQYF.

This clone was counted a single time. The chain is built from TRBV7-9 and TRBJ1-1; D is unresolved. Trimming took off 5 bases at V and 1 base at J, with 8 bases between the two ends. From germline, CDR1 is SEHNR and CDR2 FQNEAQ (reference sequence). The CDR3 consists of 13 residues. This CDR3 is CASSADPNTEAFF. CDR3 nucleotide sequence: TGTGCCAGCAGCGCCGACCCGAACACTGAAGCTTTCTTT. The full variable domain, with the rest looked up from reference TRBV7-9 and TRBJ1-1, is DTGVSQNPRHKITKRGQNVTFRCDPISEHNRLYWYRQTLGQGPEFLTYFQNEAQLEKSRLLSDRFSAERPKGSFSTLEIQRTEQGDSAMYLCASSADPNTEAFFGQGTRLTVV.

V usage is TRBV2 and J usage is TRBJ2-7; 9 nucleotides line up with TRBD1. The CDR3 covers 12 residues. The germline V gene encodes CDR1 SNHLY and CDR2 FYNNEI. The V gene end was trimmed by 8 bases and the J gene end by 4 bases; junction bases not matched to a gene: 3. The CDR3 is CASGDRGYEQYF. DNA of the CDR3: TGTGCCAGCGGAGACAGGGGGTACGAGCAGTACTTC.

The chain uses TRBV10-3 and TRBJ2-7, with 10 bases fitting TRBD2. The CDR3 spans 15 residues. Germline V gene sequence: CDR1 ENHRY, CDR2 SYGVKD. V lost 5 bases, J lost 0 bases, and 4 bases stayed unmatched. The CDR3 DNA reads as TGTGCCATCAGTATAACTAGCGGGATCTCCTACGAGCAGTACTTC. It translates to CAISITSGISYEQYF.

J is TRBJ2-7 and V is TRBV7-2, with 11 nucleotides matching TRBD1. The CDR3 runs 15 residues. With 5 bases clipped from V and 4 bases from J, the junction kept 7 bases outside the gene matches. CDR1 and CDR2 from the germline V gene are SGHTA and FQGNSA. CDR3 in DNA: TGTGCCAGCAGCCTGCGGTGGGACAGGGGGTACGAGCAGTACTTC. Residues: CASSLRWDRGYEQYF.

The chain recombines TRBV11-2 with TRBJ2-7; 9 nucleotides align to TRBD2. In germline, CDR1 is SGHAT, CDR2 FQNNGV. This CDR3 has 18 amino acids. Trimming took 3 bases from V and 7 from J; bases not matched to a gene: 19. CDR3 residues: CASSFWFGASGVSIEQYF. The CDR3, as DNA: TGTGCCAGCAGCTTTTGGTTTGGGGCTAGCGGGGTGTCAATTGAGCAGTACTTC. The whole variable domain, filled in from reference TRBV11-2 and TRBJ2-7, reads EAGVAQSPRYKIIEKRQSVAFWCNPISGHATLYWYQQILGQGPKLLIQFQNNGVVDDSQLPKDRFSAERLKGVDSTLKIQPAKLEDSAVYLCASSFWFGASGVSIEQYFGPGTRLTVT.

In DNA form, the CDR3 reads TGTGCCAGCAGCGGGGACAGCTGGTCTGGAAACACCATATATTTT. Its protein is CASSGDSWSGNTIYF. The chain carries TRBV7-9 and TRBJ1-3; 7 nucleotides line up with TRBD1. CDR1 and CDR2 (germline): SEHNR, FQNEAQ (reference sequence). The V and J ends lost 5 bases and 1 base, in that order; junction bases with no gene match: 5. The CDR3 consists of 15 residues.

The genes are TRBV27 and TRBJ2-2; TRBD2 agrees at 10 bases. From germline, CDR1 is MNHEY and CDR2 SMNVEV (reference sequence). CDR3 length: 16 residues. V lost 6 bases to trimming and J lost 6 bases; unmatched junction nucleotides: 10. The chain's CDR3 is CASRRRKSGRAGELFF. CDR3 nucleotides: TGTGCCAGCAGAAGGCGCAAGAGCGGGAGGGCCGGGGAGCTGTTTTTT.

This chain connects TRBV4-2 to TRBJ1-1; tentatively, D is TRBD1 (5 bases). The V gene's germline CDR1 is LGHNA and CDR2 YNFKEQ. This CDR3 is 12 amino acids long. V was trimmed by 6 bases and J by 5 bases, leaving 10 bases between them. CDR3 sequence: CASRGDRTEAFF. The CDR3 nucleotides read TGTGCCAGCAGAGGGGATAGGACTGAAGCTTTCTTT.

The rearrangement joins TRBV11-2 to TRBJ2-7; D possibly corresponds to TRBD2 (5 bases). The CDR3 loop spans 15 amino acids. Trimming took off 2 bases at V and 0 bases at J, with 11 bases between the two ends. Germline V gene sequence: CDR1 SGHAT, CDR2 FQNNGV. CDR3 loop: CASSLNREHSYEQYF. CDR3 nucleotides: TGTGCCAGCAGCTTAAATCGGGAACACTCCTACGAGCAGTACTTC.

The chain carries TRBV10-2 and TRBJ1-1; D not certain. Trimming left V 6 bases short and J 4 bases short, with 9 bases between. Germline loops: CDR1 WSHSY, CDR2 SAAADI. The CDR3 covers 12 residues. The CDR3 sequence is CASRRFTTEAFF. In DNA, the CDR3 is TGCGCCAGCAGAAGGTTTACCACTGAAGCTTTCTTT.

V usage is TRBV5-1 and J usage is TRBJ2-5, with 8 bases fitting TRBD1. In germline, CDR1 is SGHRS, CDR2 YFSETQ. CDR3 length equals 14 residues. V was pared by 3 bases and J by 5 bases, with 6 bases of the junction left unmatched. CDR3 sequence reads: CASSWTTGVETQYF. CDR3 DNA: TGCGCCAGCAGCTGGACGACAGGGGTGGAGACCCAGTACTTC. The full variable domain, in which reference TRBV5-1 and TRBJ2-5 provide the parts outside the CDR3, is KAGVTQTPRYLIKTRGQQVTLSCSPISGHRSVSWYQQTPGQGLQFLFEYFSETQRNKGNFPGRFSGRQFSNSRSEMNVSTLELGDSALYLCASSWTTGVETQYFGPGTRLLVL.